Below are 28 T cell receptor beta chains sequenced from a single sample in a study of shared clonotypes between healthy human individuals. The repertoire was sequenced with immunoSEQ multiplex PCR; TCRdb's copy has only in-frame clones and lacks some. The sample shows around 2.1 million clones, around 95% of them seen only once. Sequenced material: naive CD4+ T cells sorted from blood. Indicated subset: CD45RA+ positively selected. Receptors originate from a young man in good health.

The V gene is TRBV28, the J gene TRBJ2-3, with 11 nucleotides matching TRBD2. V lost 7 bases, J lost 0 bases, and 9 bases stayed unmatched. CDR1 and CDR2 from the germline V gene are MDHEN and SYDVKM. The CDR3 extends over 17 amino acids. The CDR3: CASTKRLAGPSTDTQYF. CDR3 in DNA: TGTGCCAGCACCAAGAGACTAGCGGGGCCTAGCACAGATACGCAGTATTTT.

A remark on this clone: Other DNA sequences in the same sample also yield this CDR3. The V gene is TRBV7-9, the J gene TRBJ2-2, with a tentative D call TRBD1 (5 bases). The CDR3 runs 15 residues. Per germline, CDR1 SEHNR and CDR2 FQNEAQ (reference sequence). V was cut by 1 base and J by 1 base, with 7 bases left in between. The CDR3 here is CASSLGQGNTGELFF. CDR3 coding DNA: TGTGCCAGCAGCTTAGGGCAGGGGAACACCGGGGAGCTGTTTTTT.

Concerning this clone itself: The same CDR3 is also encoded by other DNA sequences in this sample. The CDR3 loop is CASSFGGSYEQYF. The CDR3 coding sequence is TGTGCCAGCAGTTTCGGTGGGAGTTACGAGCAGTACTTC. V usage is TRBV27 and J usage is TRBJ2-7; weak D call: TRBD2 (5 bases). V was shortened by 3 bases and J by 4 bases, with 10 bases between the two germline ends. The CDR3 is 13 residues long. Germline V lookup: CDR1 MNHEY, CDR2 SMNVEV (reference sequence).

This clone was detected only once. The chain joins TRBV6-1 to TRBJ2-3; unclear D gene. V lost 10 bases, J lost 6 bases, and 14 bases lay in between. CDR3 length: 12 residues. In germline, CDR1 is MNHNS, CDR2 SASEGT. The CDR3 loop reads CATVSVPDTQYF. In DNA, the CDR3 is TGTGCCACCGTGAGTGTACCCGATACGCAGTATTTT.

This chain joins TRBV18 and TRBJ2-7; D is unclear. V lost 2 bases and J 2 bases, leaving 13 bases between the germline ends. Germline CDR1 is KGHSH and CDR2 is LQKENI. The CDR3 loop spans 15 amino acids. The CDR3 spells CASSPRAVDTYEQYF. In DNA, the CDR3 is TGTGCCAGCTCACCAAGGGCCGTAGACACCTACGAGCAGTACTTC.

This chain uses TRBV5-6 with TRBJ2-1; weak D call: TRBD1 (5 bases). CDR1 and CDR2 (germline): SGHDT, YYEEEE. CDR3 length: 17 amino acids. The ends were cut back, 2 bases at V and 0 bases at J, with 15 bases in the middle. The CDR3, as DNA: TGTGCCAGCAGCTTAGGTGTGGGGCTTAGCTCCTACAATGAGCAGTTCTTC. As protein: CASSLGVGLSSYNEQFF.

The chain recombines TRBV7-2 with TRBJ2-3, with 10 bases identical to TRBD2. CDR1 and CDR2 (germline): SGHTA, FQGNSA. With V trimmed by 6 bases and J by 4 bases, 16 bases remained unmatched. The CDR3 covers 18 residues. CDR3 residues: CASSIVLLAGGGADTQYF. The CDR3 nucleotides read TGTGCCAGCAGTATCGTCCTCTTAGCGGGGGGTGGAGCAGATACGCAGTATTTT.

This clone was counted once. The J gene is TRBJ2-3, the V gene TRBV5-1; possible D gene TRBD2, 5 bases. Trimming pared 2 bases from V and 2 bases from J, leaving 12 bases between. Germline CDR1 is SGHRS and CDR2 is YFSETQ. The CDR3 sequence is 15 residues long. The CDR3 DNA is TGCGCCAGCAGCTTTGTCAGCGGCGACACAGATACGCAGTATTTT. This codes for CASSFVSGDTDTQYF.

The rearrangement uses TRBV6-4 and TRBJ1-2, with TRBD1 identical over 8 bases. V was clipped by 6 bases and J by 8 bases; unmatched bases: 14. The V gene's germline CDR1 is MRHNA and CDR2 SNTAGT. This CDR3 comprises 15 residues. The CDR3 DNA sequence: TGTGCCAGCAGCCTGGACAGGGCGGTATCTTGGGGCTACACCTTC. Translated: CASSLDRAVSWGYTF.

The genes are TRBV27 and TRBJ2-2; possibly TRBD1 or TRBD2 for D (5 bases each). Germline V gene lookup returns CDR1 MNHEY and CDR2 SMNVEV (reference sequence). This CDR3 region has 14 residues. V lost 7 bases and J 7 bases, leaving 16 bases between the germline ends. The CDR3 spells CASTIWGGGGELFF. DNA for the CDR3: TGTGCCAGCACCATATGGGGTGGGGGCGGGGAGCTGTTTTTT.

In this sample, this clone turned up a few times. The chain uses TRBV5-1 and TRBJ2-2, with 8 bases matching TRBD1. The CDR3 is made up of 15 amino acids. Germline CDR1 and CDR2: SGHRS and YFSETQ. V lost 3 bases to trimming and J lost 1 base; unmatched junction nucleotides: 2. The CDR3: CASSSGTGNTGELFF. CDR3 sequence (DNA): TGCGCCAGCAGCTCCGGGACAGGGAACACCGGGGAGCTGTTTTTT.

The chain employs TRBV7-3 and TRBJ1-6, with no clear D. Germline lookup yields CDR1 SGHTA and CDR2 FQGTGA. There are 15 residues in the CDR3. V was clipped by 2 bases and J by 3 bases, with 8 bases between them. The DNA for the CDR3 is TGTGCCAGCAGCTTAGAGGTGGGCTATAATTCACCCCTCCACTTT. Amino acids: CASSLEVGYNSPLHF.

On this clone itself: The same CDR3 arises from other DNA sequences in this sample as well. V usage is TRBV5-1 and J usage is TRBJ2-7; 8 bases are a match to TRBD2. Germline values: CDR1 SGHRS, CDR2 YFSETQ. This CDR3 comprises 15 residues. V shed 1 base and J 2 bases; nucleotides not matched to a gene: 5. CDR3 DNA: TGCGCCAGCAGCTTGACTAGCGGAGGGGCCTACGAGCAGTACTTC. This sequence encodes CASSLTSGGAYEQYF.

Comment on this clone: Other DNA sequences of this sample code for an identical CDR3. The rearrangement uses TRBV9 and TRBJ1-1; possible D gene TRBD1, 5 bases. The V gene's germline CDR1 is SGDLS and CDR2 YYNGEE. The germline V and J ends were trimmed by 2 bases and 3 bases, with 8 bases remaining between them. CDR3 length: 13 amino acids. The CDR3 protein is CASSVSRDTEAFF. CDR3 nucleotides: TGTGCCAGCAGCGTCTCCAGGGACACTGAAGCTTTCTTT.

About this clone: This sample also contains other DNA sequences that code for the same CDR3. The CDR3 DNA reads as TGTGCCAGCAGTCAAATCTCTGGAAACACCATATATTTT. It specifies CASSQISGNTIYF. The V gene is TRBV6-5, the J gene TRBJ1-3; D gene unclear. Germline CDR1 MNHEY, CDR2 SVGAGI. The length of the CDR3 is 13 residues. Trimming shortened V by 5 bases and J by 0 bases, and 5 bases separated the two germline ends.

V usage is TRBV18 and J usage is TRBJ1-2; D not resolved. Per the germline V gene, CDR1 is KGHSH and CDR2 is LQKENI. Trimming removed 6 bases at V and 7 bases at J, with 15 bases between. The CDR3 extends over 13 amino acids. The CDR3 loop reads CASSPTFFPGYTF. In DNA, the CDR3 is TGTGCCAGCTCGCCGACTTTTTTCCCTGGCTACACCTTC.

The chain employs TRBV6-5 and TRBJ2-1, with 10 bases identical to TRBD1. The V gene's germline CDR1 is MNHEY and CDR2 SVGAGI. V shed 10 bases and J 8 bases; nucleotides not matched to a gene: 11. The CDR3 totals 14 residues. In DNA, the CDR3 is TGTGCCAACTCCTCCCGGGACAGGGGTTATGAGCAGTTCTTC. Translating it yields CANSSRDRGYEQFF.

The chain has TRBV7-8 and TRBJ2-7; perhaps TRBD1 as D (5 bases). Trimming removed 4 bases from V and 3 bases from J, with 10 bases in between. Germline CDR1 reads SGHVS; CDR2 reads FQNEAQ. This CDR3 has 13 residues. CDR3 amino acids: CASSSRVGYEQYF. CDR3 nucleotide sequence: TGTGCCAGCAGCTCCAGGGTCGGCTACGAGCAGTACTTC.

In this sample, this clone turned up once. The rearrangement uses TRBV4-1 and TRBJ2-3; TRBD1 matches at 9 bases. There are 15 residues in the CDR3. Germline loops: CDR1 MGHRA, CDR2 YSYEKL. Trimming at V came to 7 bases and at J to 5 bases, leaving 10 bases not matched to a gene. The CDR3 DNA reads TGCGCCAGCAACACTAACAGGGGGCGAGGAGATACGCAGTATTTT. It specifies CASNTNRGRGDTQYF.

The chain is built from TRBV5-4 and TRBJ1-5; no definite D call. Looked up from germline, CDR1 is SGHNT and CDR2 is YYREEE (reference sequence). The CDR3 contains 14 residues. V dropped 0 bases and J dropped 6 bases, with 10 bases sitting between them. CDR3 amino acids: CASSLELEVQPQHF. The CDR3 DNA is TGTGCCAGCAGCTTGGAGTTAGAGGTTCAGCCCCAGCATTTT.

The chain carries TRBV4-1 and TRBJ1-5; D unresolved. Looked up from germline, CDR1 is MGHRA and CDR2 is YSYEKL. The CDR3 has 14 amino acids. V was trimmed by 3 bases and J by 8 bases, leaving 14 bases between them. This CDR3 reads CASSHLSNGEPQHF. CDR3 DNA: TGCGCCAGCAGCCATTTAAGCAACGGGGAGCCCCAGCATTTT.

The CDR3 coding sequence is TGTGCTAGTGGTTTGGGGAAAGAGACCCAGTACTTC. Protein product: CASGLGKETQYF. This chain links TRBV12-5 with TRBJ2-5; D not resolved. The CDR3 extends over 12 amino acids. CDR1 LGHNT and CDR2 FRNRAP come from the germline V gene. V was shortened by 1 base and J by 3 bases, with 3 bases between the two germline ends.

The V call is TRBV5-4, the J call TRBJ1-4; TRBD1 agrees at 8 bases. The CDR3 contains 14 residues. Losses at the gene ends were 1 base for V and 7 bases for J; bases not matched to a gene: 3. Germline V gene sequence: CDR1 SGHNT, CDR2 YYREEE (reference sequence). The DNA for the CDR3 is TGTGCCAGCAGCTTGTCCGGGACAGGTGAAAAACTGTTTTTT. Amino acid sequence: CASSLSGTGEKLFF.

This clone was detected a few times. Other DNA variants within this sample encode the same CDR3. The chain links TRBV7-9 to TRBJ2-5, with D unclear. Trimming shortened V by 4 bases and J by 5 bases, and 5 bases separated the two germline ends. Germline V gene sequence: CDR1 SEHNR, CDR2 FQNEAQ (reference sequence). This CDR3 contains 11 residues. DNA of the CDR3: TGTGCCAGCAGCTCTGGGGAGACCCAGTACTTC. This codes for CASSSGETQYF. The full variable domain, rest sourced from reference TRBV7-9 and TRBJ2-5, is DTGVSQNPRHKITKRGQNVTFRCDPISEHNRLYWYRQTLGQGPEFLTYFQNEAQLEKSRLLSDRFSAERPKGSFSTLEIQRTEQGDSAMYLCASSSGETQYFGPGTRLLVL.

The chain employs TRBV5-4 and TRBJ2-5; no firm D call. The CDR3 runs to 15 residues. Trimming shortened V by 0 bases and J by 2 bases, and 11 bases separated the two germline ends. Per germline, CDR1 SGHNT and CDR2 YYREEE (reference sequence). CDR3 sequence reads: CASSLDGRKQETQYF. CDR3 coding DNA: TGTGCCAGCAGCTTGGATGGGCGGAAGCAAGAGACCCAGTACTTC.

CDR3 sequence: CASSLSVQGQETQYF. CDR3 DNA sequence: TGTGCCAGCAGTTTATCGGTCCAGGGACAAGAGACCCAGTACTTC. The J gene is TRBJ2-5, the V gene TRBV28; D is possibly TRBD1 (5 bases). This CDR3 comprises 15 residues. In germline, CDR1 is MDHEN, CDR2 SYDVKM. V gave up 1 base and J gave up 2 bases, with 11 bases separating them.

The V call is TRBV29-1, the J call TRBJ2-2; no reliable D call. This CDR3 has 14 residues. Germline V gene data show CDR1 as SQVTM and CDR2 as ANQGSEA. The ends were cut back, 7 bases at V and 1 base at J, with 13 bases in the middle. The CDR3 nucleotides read TGCAGCGGACGCGGAGCAGGGAACACCGGGGAGCTGTTTTTT. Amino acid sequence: CSGRGAGNTGELFF.

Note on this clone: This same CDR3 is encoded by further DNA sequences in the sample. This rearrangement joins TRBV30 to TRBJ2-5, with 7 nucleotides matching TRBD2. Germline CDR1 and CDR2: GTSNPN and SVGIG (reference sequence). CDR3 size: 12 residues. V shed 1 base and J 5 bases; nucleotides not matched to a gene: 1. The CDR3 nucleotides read TGTGCCTGGAGTGAGGGAGGGGAGACCCAGTACTTC. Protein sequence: CAWSEGGETQYF.